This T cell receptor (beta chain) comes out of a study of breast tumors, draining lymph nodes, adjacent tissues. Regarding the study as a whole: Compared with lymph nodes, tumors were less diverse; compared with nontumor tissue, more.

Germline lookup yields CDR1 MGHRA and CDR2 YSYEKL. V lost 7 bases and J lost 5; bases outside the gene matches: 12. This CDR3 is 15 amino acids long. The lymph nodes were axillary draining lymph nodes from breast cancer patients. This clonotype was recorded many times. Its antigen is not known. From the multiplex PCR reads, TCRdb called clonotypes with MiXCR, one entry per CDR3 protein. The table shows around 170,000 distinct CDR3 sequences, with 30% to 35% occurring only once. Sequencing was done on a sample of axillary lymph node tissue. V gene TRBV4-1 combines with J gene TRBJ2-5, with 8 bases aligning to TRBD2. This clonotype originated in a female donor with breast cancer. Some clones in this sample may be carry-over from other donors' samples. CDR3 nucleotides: TGCGCCAGCACCCGACGGGGGGGACTTGGGGAGACCCAGTACTTC. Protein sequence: CASTRRGGLGETQYF.